This T cell receptor (beta chain) was documented in a study of shared clonotypes between healthy human individuals. Between the trimmed V and J ends, which lost 5 bases and 7 bases, there was a span of 24 bases. This CDR3 has 17 amino acids. Germline V gene lookup returns CDR1 SGHAT and CDR2 FQNNGV. The method was immunoSEQ multiplex PCR; TCRdb's version includes in-frame clones alone and lacks a portion of them. The sample yields some 2.4 million clones, approximately 93% seen once. This TCR came from a man between 18 and 35 years old in good health. Some clones in this sample may be carry-over from other donors' samples. The sequenced material came from naive CD4+ T cells from PBMCs. The subset: CD45RA+ positively selected. The genes are TRBV11-2 and TRBJ2-1, with D maybe TRBD1 (5 bases). Written as DNA, the CDR3 is TGTGCCAGCAGCCAAAGACCCCCGGGCCAGGGTGCGAATGAGCAGTTCTTC. This encodes CASSQRPPGQGANEQFF.